One sample yielded the 7 T cell receptor beta chains listed below, sequenced in a study of glioma-infiltrating T cells. The iRepertoire nested amplicon-rescue multiplex PCR amplified TCR alpha and beta CDR3s from RNA. TCRdb re-derived calls from the multiplex PCR reads in MiXCR, one entry per CDR3 protein. Altogether under 200,000 distinct CDR3 sequences are present, under 55% being singletons, with the ten largest covering roughly 5.5%. Sequenced: glioma tissue, nonneoplastic brain tissue, or PBMCs (not recorded which). The source of these receptors is a human donor with low-grade glioma or glioblastoma, undergoing nonglioma brain surgery, or in good health (not recorded which).

The CDR3: CASSLEPSQADTQYF. The CDR3 bases are TGCGCCAGCAGCTTGGAACCCAGTCAAGCAGATACGCAGTATTTT. The rearrangement uses TRBV5-1 and TRBJ2-3; D call uncertain. Germline CDR1 is SGHRS and CDR2 is YFSETQ. CDR3 length equals 15 residues. Between the trimmed V and J ends, which lost 0 bases and 4 bases, there was a span of 12 bases.

The sample holds many counts of this clonotype. CDR3 amino acids: CASSYSLAYEQYF. Written as DNA, the CDR3 is TGTGCCAGCAGTTACTCGCTAGCTTACGAGCAGTACTTC. This rearrangement joins TRBV6-2 or TRBV6-3 to TRBJ2-7; possible D gene TRBD2, 5 bases. This CDR3 contains 13 residues. From germline, CDR1 is MNHEY and CDR2 SVGEGT. Trimming cost V 0 bases and J 4 bases, with 7 bases left between them.

In this sample, this clonotype turned up a few times. The chain employs TRBV7-2 and TRBJ2-3, with 8 bases identical to TRBD1. Trimming took 4 bases from V and 4 from J; bases not matched to a gene: 13. The length of the CDR3 is 17 residues. CDR1 SGHTA and CDR2 FQGNSA come from the germline V gene. This CDR3 reads CASSSNPGQGLPDTQYF. For the CDR3, the DNA is TGTGCCAGCAGCTCCAACCCCGGACAGGGACTGCCAGATACGCAGTATTTT.

A remark on this clonotype: A much larger clone sits a single nucleotide away, making a read error possible. This sequence joins TRBV28 and TRBJ2-7; D is ambiguous. V was clipped by 10 bases and J by 2 bases, with 12 bases between them. The germline CDR1 and CDR2 sequences are MDHEN and SYDVKM. This CDR3 comprises 12 residues. CDR3 in DNA: TGTGCCACCCGCCTCGTAGCCTACGAGCAGTACTTC. This gives the protein CATRLVAYEQYF.

In this sample, this clonotype turned up a few times. The CDR3 bases are TGCAGCGTGGGGGCAGGACAAGATACGCAGTATTTT. It encodes CSVGAGQDTQYF. The chain is built from TRBV29-1 and TRBJ2-3, with D possibly matching TRBD1 (6 bases). This CDR3 has 12 amino acids. With 6 bases removed from V and 5 bases from J, the gap between germline ends came to 12 bases. Germline V CDR1 and CDR2: SQVTM, ANQGSEA.

With respect to this clonotype: One end of the junction fails to match germline, which may point to a read error. The chain links TRBV28 to TRBJ1-1; 7 positions agree with TRBD1. Germline V lookup: CDR1 MDHEN, CDR2 SYDVKM. This CDR3 region has 13 residues. For the CDR3, the DNA is TGTGCCAGAAGTTCAGGGGGGAACACTGAAGCTTTCTTT. Its translation: CARSSGGNTEAFF.

Concerning this clonotype itself: This may stem from a read error, because a much larger clone lies one nucleotide away. The rearrangement joins TRBV25-1 to TRBJ2-5, with TRBD2 as a possible D gene (6 bases). The germline CDR1 and CDR2 sequences are MGHDK and SYGVNS. CDR3 length: 13 amino acids. Between the trimmed V and J ends, which lost 6 bases and 3 bases, there was a span of 11 bases. The CDR3 region has the DNA TGTGCCAGCAGATCGGAGGGCGAAGAGACCCAGTACTTC. Translation gives CASRSEGEETQYF.